The clone carrying this T cell receptor beta chain appeared many times. This entry comes from a study of spatial heterogeneity in lung cancer. TCRdb analysed the 5' RACE reads with MiXCR anew, one entry per CDR3 protein. This table has tens of thousands of distinct CDR3 sequences, roughly 15% appearing once. Germline V CDR1 and CDR2: SQVTM, ANQGSEA. The CDR3 contains 12 residues. Trimming removed 5 bases from V and 2 bases from J, with 7 bases in between. Time point described: sample taken at primary tumor resection. Sequencing was performed on whole RNA extracted from tumor and nontumor lung tissue, or from frozen PBMC, and the material was left unsorted.

The origin of this receptor is a male donor with early-stage non-small cell lung cancer. This specimen consisted of PBMCs, obtained at surgery. The chain couples TRBV29-1 to TRBJ1-5; D is undetermined. The CDR3 bases are TGCAGCGTTTCATCAGGCAATCAGCCCCAGCATTTT. Translation gives CSVSSGNQPQHF.